The rows below give T cell receptor beta chains drawn from one sample of a study of naive and memory T cell subsets. TCRdb processed the UMI-ligation and nested PCR reads anew with MiXCR; each CDR3 protein has one entry. This sample has 95,000 to 110,000 distinct CDR3 sequences, with around 15% found just once. The source material was naive CD8+ T cells from blood. The receptors were gathered from a human donor in good health. The CDR3 runs from the conserved cysteine through the conserved F or W. The D gene is left open where the match is weak. A clone size is listed for some rows: how often the clone was seen (once, few, many), or a class if it is expanded.

D	size	V	J	DNA	CDR3
TRBD2	NA	TRBV9	TRBJ2-1	TGTGCCAGCAGCGTAGCGGCTAGCGGCTACAATGAGCAGTTCTTC	CASSVAASGYNEQFF
NA	NA	TRBV7-9	TRBJ1-3	TGTGCCAGCAGCTTTACTTACCCGGGACTACAGAACACCATATATTTT	CASSFTYPGLQNTIYF
NA	many	TRBV29-1	TRBJ1-1	TGCAGCGTTGTTTTGGCAGCTGCTGAAGCTTTCTTT	CSVVLAAAEAFF
NA	NA	TRBV6-6	TRBJ2-5	TGTGCCAGCAGTCCGGACAGTTCCGGGGAGACCCAGTACTTC	CASSPDSSGETQYF
NA	many	TRBV7-9	TRBJ2-1	TGTGCCAGCAGTTTAGGGTGGATGGACAATGAGCAGTTCTTC	CASSLGWMDNEQFF
NA	few	TRBV29-1	TRBJ2-2	TGCAGCGTTGATTCAGGGGCTGCCGGGGAGCTGTTTTTT	CSVDSGAAGELFF
NA	few	TRBV9	TRBJ2-4	TGTGCCAGCAGCGTAGCGGGCAACGGCATTCAGTACTTC	CASSVAGNGIQYF
TRBD1	few	TRBV5-1	TRBJ2-3	TGCGCCAGCAGCGGGACAGGCACAGATACGCAGTATTTT	CASSGTGTDTQYF
NA	NA	TRBV12-3/TRBV12-4	TRBJ1-2	TGTGCCAGCAGTTTAGGGGCGGGGGCGCACTATGGCTACACCTTC	CASSLGAGAHYGYTF
NA	many	TRBV14	TRBJ2-1	TGTGCCAGCAGCCAAGTTTCCCAGGGGAATGAGCAGTTCTTC	CASSQVSQGNEQFF
TRBD1	many	TRBV4-2	TRBJ2-7	TGTGCCAGCAGCCAAAACCGGGACAGTTACTACGAGCAGTACTTC	CASSQNRDSYYEQYF
NA	NA	TRBV28	TRBJ2-5	TGTGCCAGCAGTTTTACCACCTGGCAAGAGACCCAGTACTTC	CASSFTTWQETQYF
TRBD2	few	TRBV5-4	TRBJ2-7	TGTGCCAGCAGCTTCGGGGGGAAGCAGTACTTC	CASSFGGKQYF
NA	few	TRBV12-3/TRBV12-4	TRBJ2-2	TGTGCCAGCAGTTTACAGGTCCCCGGGGAGCTGTTTTTT	CASSLQVPGELFF
TRBD1	few	TRBV4-3	TRBJ2-7	TGCGCCAGCAGCCCGTTCCGGGACAGCACCTACGAGCAGTACTTC	CASSPFRDSTYEQYF
NA	many	TRBV5-1	TRBJ2-2	TGCGCCAGCAGTGATCTGCTCGCGAACACCGGGGAGCTGTTTTTT	CASSDLLANTGELFF
NA	many	TRBV7-9	TRBJ2-5	TGTGCCAGCAGCTTCCCTCCGGGAGCACAAGAGACCCAGTACTTC	CASSFPPGAQETQYF
NA	few	TRBV12-3/TRBV12-4	TRBJ1-5	TGTGCCAGCAGCCCGGGGCATCCGGGACAACTCAATCAGCCCCAGCATTTT	CASSPGHPGQLNQPQHF
TRBD1	many	TRBV27	TRBJ2-5	TGTGCCAGCAGTGACAGGGATGGGGAGACCCAGTACTTC	CASSDRDGETQYF
NA	NA	TRBV29-1	TRBJ2-3	TGCAGCGTTGAACCCAGTTACGGCACAGATACGCAGTATTTT	CSVEPSYGTDTQYF
NA	few	TRBV14	TRBJ2-3	TGTGCCAGCAGCCCGAATCGTTTAATGGGTACGCAGTATTTT	CASSPNRLMGTQYF
NA	few	TRBV7-8	TRBJ1-1	TGTGCCAGCAGCTTAGCAACCGGAACCTGGAACGCTGAAGCTTTCTTT	CASSLATGTWNAEAFF
NA	few	TRBV24-1	TRBJ1-6	TGTGCCACCAGTGATTCGGGACATTCACCCCTCCACTTT	CATSDSGHSPLHF
TRBD2	few	TRBV7-3	TRBJ2-3	TGTGCCAGCAGCTCCATAGCGGGAGGCCCCACAGATACGCAGTATTTT	CASSSIAGGPTDTQYF
NA	few	TRBV4-3	TRBJ2-1	TGCGCCACCCATCTAAATGCTCACTCCTACAATGAGCAGTTCTTC	CATHLNAHSYNEQFF
TRBD1	few	TRBV9	TRBJ1-4	TGTGCCAGCACTCTGGGAGGGGGCGGAGGTGAAAAACTGTTTTTT	CASTLGGGGGEKLFF
NA	few	TRBV12-5	TRBJ1-2	TGTGCAAGTGGCCCGGAGGCTGGGGGTTTAGGTCGGGGCTACACCTTC	CASGPEAGGLGRGYTF
NA	NA	TRBV13	TRBJ2-1	TGTGCCAGCAGCTCCCCTCGACTAAGTGTCCACAATGAGCAGTTCTTC	CASSSPRLSVHNEQFF
NA	few	TRBV7-6	TRBJ1-1	TGTGCCAGCAGCTTAGCGGAGTGGGGGAAGAACACTGAAGCTTTCTTT	CASSLAEWGKNTEAFF
NA	NA	TRBV2	TRBJ2-1	TGTGCCAGCAGTGAGTCGTGGTCTCGTTCCTACAATGAGCAGTTCTTC	CASSESWSRSYNEQFF
NA	NA	TRBV13	TRBJ2-3	TGTGCCAGCAGTCCAACCTCAGATACGCAGTATTTT	CASSPTSDTQYF
NA	many	TRBV11-3	TRBJ2-2	TGTGCCAGCAGCTTAGGGAGCTCATTTGCCGGGGAGCTGTTTTTT	CASSLGSSFAGELFF
TRBD1	NA	TRBV19	TRBJ1-6	TGTGCCAGTAGTATGATGGGGTCGGAAGGGGGCAGCTCCTATAATTCACCCCTCCACTTT	CASSMMGSEGGSSYNSPLHF
NA	NA	TRBV4-1	TRBJ2-7	TGCGCCAGCAGCCAATCTGACAGATTCGACGAGCAGTACTTC	CASSQSDRFDEQYF
TRBD1	NA	TRBV18	TRBJ1-2	TGTGCCAGCTCACCAGGCCGGGGACAGGGACCGGAGGGCTACACCTTC	CASSPGRGQGPEGYTF
NA	many	TRBV7-9	TRBJ1-1	TGTGCCAGCAGCTTAGCGCTGGGGAACACTGAAGCTTTCTTT	CASSLALGNTEAFF
NA	few	TRBV3-1	TRBJ1-2	TGTGCCAGCAGCCAAGACGTGGCAGGGTCAAACTATGGCTACACCTTC	CASSQDVAGSNYGYTF
NA	few	TRBV7-9	TRBJ2-4	TGTGCCAGCAGTTCGGGGGTGGCCAAAAACATTCAGTACTTC	CASSSGVAKNIQYF
TRBD2	many	TRBV6-6	TRBJ2-1	TGTGCCAGCAGTCAACTAGCGGGGGCCTACAATGAGCAGTTCTTC	CASSQLAGAYNEQFF
NA	many	TRBV29-1	TRBJ2-1	TGCAGCGTAGGTCCGGGACCGGATGCCTACAATGAGCAGTTCTTC	CSVGPGPDAYNEQFF
NA	few	TRBV11-2	TRBJ2-7	TGTGCCAGCAGCGATGGTGGGAGTTACGAGCAGTACTTC	CASSDGGSYEQYF
TRBD2	NA	TRBV4-3	TRBJ2-5	TGCGCCAGCAGCCAAGGGGGGGGGGGCCAAGAGACCCAGTACTTC	CASSQGGGGQETQYF
TRBD1	NA	TRBV25-1	TRBJ1-2	TGTGCCAGCAGTGCCAGGGGGGATGGCTACACCTTC	CASSARGDGYTF
NA	NA	TRBV27	TRBJ1-1	TGTGCCAGCAGTCCACTGACGCCCACTGAAGCTTTCTTT	CASSPLTPTEAFF
TRBD2	few	TRBV15	TRBJ2-1	TGTGCCACCAGCAGAGATAGGGCGGGAGGGTACAATGAGCAGTTCTTC	CATSRDRAGGYNEQFF
TRBD2	few	TRBV29-1	TRBJ2-3	TGCAGCGTTGAAGTGACTAGCGGGAGACAAACAAAAGATACGCAGTATTTT	CSVEVTSGRQTKDTQYF
TRBD2	few	TRBV30	TRBJ2-1	TGTGCCTGGGCTATCGGGACTAGCGGAAACAATGAGCAGTTCTTC	CAWAIGTSGNNEQFF
NA	NA	TRBV27	TRBJ2-7	TGTGCCAGCAGACGGATCCTAGTGGACGAGCAGTACTTC	CASRRILVDEQYF
NA	NA	TRBV7-2	TRBJ2-7	TGTGCCAGCAGCTTAGTAGGAGGCTCAGGGTGGACCTACGAGCAGTACTTC	CASSLVGGSGWTYEQYF
TRBD2	NA	TRBV12-3/TRBV12-4	TRBJ2-2	TGTGCCAGCAGTCCCGGGACTAGCGGGGTCCCCGGGGAGCTGTTTTTT	CASSPGTSGVPGELFF
NA	NA	TRBV7-9	TRBJ2-2	TGTGCCAGCAGCAAAGAGGCAGGGTCCCTTGTCACCGGGGAGCTGTTTTTT	CASSKEAGSLVTGELFF
NA	NA	TRBV27	TRBJ1-2	TGTGCCAGCAGTTTAACCCGCAGCTATGGCTACACCTTC	CASSLTRSYGYTF
TRBD1	few	TRBV10-3	TRBJ2-1	TGTGCCACCGACCGGGGGACAGGGGGCAATGAGCAGTTCTTC	CATDRGTGGNEQFF